These T cell receptor beta chains were read from a single sample in a study of blood T cell repertoires in COVID-19. Profiling relied on immunoSEQ multiplex PCR, and the TCRdb table lists in-frame clones only, not all of them. The data hold tens of thousands of clones, with about nine tenths observed a single time. The source material was peripheral blood. The receptors originated from an elderly woman with COVID-19, enrolled during active disease. The CDR3 runs from the conserved cysteine through the conserved F or W. A D gene is named only where the DNA matches it firmly. Clone size appears in some rows only: once, few, many, or a class for an expanded clone.

NA	TRBJ2-3	NA	TRBV5-1	CASSLADSLGTDTQYF	TGCGCCAGCAGCTTGGCTGACAGCTTGGGTACAGATACGCAGTATTTT
NA	TRBJ2-1	TRBD2	TRBV3-1/TRBV3-2	CASSQSQGKFASGRGNEQFF	TGTGCCAGCAGCCAATCCCAGGGAAAATTTGCTAGCGGGAGGGGGAATGAGCAGTTCTTC
NA	TRBJ1-5	TRBD1	TRBV27	CASSSQGSNQPQHF	TGTGCCAGCAGTTCACAGGGGTCGAATCAGCCCCAGCATTTT
NA	TRBJ1-5	NA	TRBV6-5	CASRLDSSNQPQHF	TGTGCCAGCAGATTGGACAGCAGCAATCAGCCCCAGCATTTT
NA	TRBJ2-3	NA	TRBV7-9	CASSSAGLGHNTQYF	TGTGCCAGCAGCTCAGCAGGCTTGGGCCATAATACGCAGTATTTT
few	TRBJ2-7	NA	TRBV12-3/TRBV12-4	CASSMDMDIF	TGTGCCAGCAGTATGGACATGGACATTTTC
few	TRBJ1-1	TRBD1	TRBV28	CASSFSTQGAGRTEAFF	TGTGCCAGCAGCTTCTCCACACAGGGGGCGGGGAGGACTGAAGCTTTCTTT
NA	TRBJ2-7	NA	TRBV7-2	CASTRSNSYEQYF	TGTGCCAGCACGCGGAGCAACTCCTACGAGCAGTACTTC
once	TRBJ1-1	TRBD1	TRBV7-9	CASSPGTGVRTEAFF	TGTGCCAGCAGCCCCGGGACAGGGGTTAGGACTGAAGCTTTCTTT
NA	TRBJ2-2	NA	TRBV19	CASHGTGELFF	TGTGCCAGCCACGGCACCGGGGAGCTGTTTTTT
once	TRBJ2-7	TRBD1	TRBV12-3/TRBV12-4	CASRVGGAAEQYF	TGTGCCAGCAGGGTAGGGGGCGCAGCCGAGCAGTACTTC
NA	TRBJ2-7	TRBD2	TRBV20-1	CSASYSGGYEQYF	TGCAGTGCTAGTTATAGCGGGGGCTACGAGCAGTACTTC
once	TRBJ2-3	TRBD1	TRBV10-3	CAIRKGQGGTDTQYF	TGTGCCATCAGGAAGGGACAGGGGGGGACAGATACGCAGTATTTT
NA	TRBJ2-3	NA	TRBV4-1	CASSQNHRDRTDTQYF	TGCGCCAGCAGCCAGAACCACAGGGACCGCACAGATACGCAGTATTTT
NA	TRBJ2-7	NA	TRBV5-4	CASSQGAGPYEQYF	TGTGCCAGCAGCCAAGGGGCGGGGCCCTACGAGCAGTACTTC
NA	TRBJ1-1	NA	TRBV9	CASSVGPGTEAFF	TGTGCCAGCTCTGTGGGGCCGGGCACTGAAGCTTTCTTT
NA	TRBJ1-1	TRBD1	TRBV29-1	CSIRTGHTEAFF	TGCAGCATCCGGACAGGGCACACTGAAGCTTTCTTT
NA	TRBJ1-2	NA	TRBV6-5	CASRDDGRTNYGYTF	TGTGCCAGCAGAGACGACGGGAGAACTAACTATGGCTACACCTTC
NA	TRBJ2-5	NA	TRBV19	CASSIGQVRETQYF	TGTGCCAGTAGTATAGGACAGGTTCGGGAGACCCAGTACTTC
NA	TRBJ1-1	TRBD1	TRBV19	CASSTKGQGVTEAFF	TGTGCCAGTAGTACAAAGGGACAGGGGGTCACTGAAGCTTTCTTT
once	TRBJ2-4	NA	TRBV28	CASSLAKNIQYF	TGTGCCAGCAGCCTAGCCAAAAACATTCAGTACTTC
NA	TRBJ2-2	NA	TRBV5-5	CASSWDGGSGTGELFF	TGTGCCAGCAGCTGGGACGGCGGTAGCGGCACCGGGGAGCTGTTTTTT
NA	TRBJ1-1	TRBD1	TRBV28	CASSTGTALNTEAFF	TGTGCCAGCAGTACTGGGACAGCATTGAACACTGAAGCTTTCTTT
few	TRBJ1-1	TRBD1	TRBV28	CASSLYQGAAFF	TGTGCCAGCAGTTTATACCAGGGGGCTGCTTTCTTT
NA	TRBJ2-2	TRBD1	TRBV7-3	CASSSGQANTGELFF	TGTGCCAGCAGCTCTGGACAGGCCAACACCGGGGAGCTGTTTTTT
once	TRBJ1-2	NA	TRBV7-2	CASSSDTMGGSYTF	TGTGCCAGCAGCTCGGATACGATGGGGGGGAGCTACACCTTC
NA	TRBJ1-6	NA	TRBV9	CASQGRGGTSPLHF	TGTGCCAGTCAGGGGAGAGGGGGAACTTCACCCCTCCACTTT
NA	TRBJ1-5	NA	TRBV4-2	CASSPQLNQPQHF	TGTGCCAGCAGCCCACAGCTCAATCAGCCCCAGCATTTT
NA	TRBJ2-3	NA	TRBV7-6	CASSFRQGLLADTQYF	TGTGCCAGCAGCTTTCGCCAGGGGCTTCTCGCAGATACGCAGTATTTT
once	TRBJ2-5	TRBD2	TRBV6-5	CASRISAGGETQYF	TGTGCCAGCAGAATATCAGCGGGAGGAGAGACCCAGTACTTC
NA	TRBJ2-5	TRBD1	TRBV15	CATSKNPYTGGFTETQYF	TGTGCCACCAGCAAAAACCCCTATACAGGGGGCTTCACGGAGACCCAGTACTTC
once	TRBJ1-5	TRBD1	TRBV18	CASSRDRTYSSNQPQHF	TGTGCCAGCTCGCGGGACAGGACATATTCTAGCAATCAGCCCCAGCATTTT
NA	TRBJ2-7	TRBD1	TRBV7-9	CASRRGTGGNPYEQYF	TGTGCCAGCAGGAGGGGGACAGGGGGTAACCCGTACGAGCAGTACTTC
NA	TRBJ1-5	TRBD1	TRBV19	CASRPIRDRANQPQHF	TGTGCCAGTAGACCGATTAGGGACAGGGCTAATCAGCCCCAGCATTTT
NA	TRBJ2-7	TRBD1	TRBV7-9	CASSSPRQGLEQYF	TGTGCCAGCAGCTCGCCTAGACAGGGTTTGGAGCAGTACTTC
NA	TRBJ2-7	TRBD2	TRBV10-2	CASVETSGSYEQYF	TGCGCCAGCGTTGAGACTAGCGGCTCCTACGAGCAGTACTTC
NA	TRBJ2-1	TRBD1	TRBV6-2/TRBV6-3	CASSYSGTATLSYNEQFF	TGTGCCAGCAGTTACTCTGGGACAGCCACTCTCTCCTACAATGAGCAGTTCTTC
NA	TRBJ2-5	NA	TRBV5-6	CASSLVGALRVETQYF	TGTGCCAGCAGCTTGGTTGGGGCCCTCAGGGTAGAGACCCAGTACTTC
NA	TRBJ1-2	NA	TRBV18	CASSPMAQGGTNYGYTF	TGTGCCAGCTCACCAATGGCCCAGGGAGGGACTAACTATGGCTACACCTTC
NA	TRBJ1-5	TRBD1	TRBV2	CATDRDRGRQPQHF	TGTGCCACGGACCGGGACAGGGGCCGACAGCCCCAGCATTTT
NA	TRBJ2-3	NA	TRBV2	CASRVDLGPKQYF	TGTGCCAGCAGGGTGGACTTAGGACCAAAGCAGTATTTT
NA	TRBJ2-3	NA	TRBV6-4	CASSVGVGTDTQYF	TGTGCCAGCAGTGTGGGAGTGGGCACAGATACGCAGTATTTT
once	TRBJ2-1	NA	TRBV19	CASRVGGVQGHNEQFF	TGTGCCAGTAGGGTGGGGGGTGTACAGGGGCACAATGAGCAGTTCTTC
NA	TRBJ1-6	TRBD1	TRBV3-1/TRBV3-2	CASSRGTGSYNSPLHF	TGTGCCAGCAGCCGCGGGACAGGGTCCTATAATTCACCCCTCCACTTT